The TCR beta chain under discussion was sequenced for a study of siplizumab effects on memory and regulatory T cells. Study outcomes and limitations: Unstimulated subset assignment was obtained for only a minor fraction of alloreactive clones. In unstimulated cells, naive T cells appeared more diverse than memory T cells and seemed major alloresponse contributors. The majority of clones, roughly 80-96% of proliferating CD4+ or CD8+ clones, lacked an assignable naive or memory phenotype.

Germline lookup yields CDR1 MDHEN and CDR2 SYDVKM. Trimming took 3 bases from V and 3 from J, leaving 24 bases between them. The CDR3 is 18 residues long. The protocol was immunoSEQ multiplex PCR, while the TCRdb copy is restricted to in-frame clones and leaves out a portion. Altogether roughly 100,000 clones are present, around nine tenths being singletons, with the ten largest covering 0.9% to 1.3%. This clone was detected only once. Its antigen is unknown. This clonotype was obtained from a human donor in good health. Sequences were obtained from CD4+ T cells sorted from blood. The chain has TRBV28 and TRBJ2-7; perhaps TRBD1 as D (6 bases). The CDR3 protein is CASSLFGTSRAASYEQYF. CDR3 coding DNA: TGTGCCAGCAGTTTGTTTGGGACAAGCCGGGCAGCGAGCTACGAGCAGTACTTC.